This T cell receptor (beta chain) was profiled in a study of blood T cells in healthy people across ages. On this clonotype itself: Its target is unknown.

The germline V gene encodes CDR1 SGHKS and CDR2 YYEKEE (reference sequence). The CDR3 runs 14 residues. The J segment lost 7 bases and the V segment lost 4 bases, leaving 8 bases of the junction unmatched. Primers used in a second PCR of about 7 to 12 cycles were a sample-barcoded 5' primer and a J-beta primer mix. Each cDNA molecule received a tag from a template-switch adaptor that had 12 random nucleotides. TCRdb analysed the 5' RACE reads with MiXCR anew, one entry per CDR3 protein. The data contain some 1.7 million distinct CDR3 sequences, over 25% of them singletons. Donation came from healthy Caucasian individuals in Russia who were aged 6 to 90. Regarding the study as a whole: Changes seen in expanded clonotypes were possibly confounded by donor CMV status left unknown.

This rearrangement joins TRBV5-5 to TRBJ2-1, with TRBD2 matching over 7 bases. Sequenced sample: blood. This TCR was sampled from a woman in her 30s in good health. Written as DNA, the CDR3 is TGTGCCAGCAGCCCCGCGGGAGCGCGGAATGAGCAGTTCTTC. It codes for CASSPAGARNEQFF.